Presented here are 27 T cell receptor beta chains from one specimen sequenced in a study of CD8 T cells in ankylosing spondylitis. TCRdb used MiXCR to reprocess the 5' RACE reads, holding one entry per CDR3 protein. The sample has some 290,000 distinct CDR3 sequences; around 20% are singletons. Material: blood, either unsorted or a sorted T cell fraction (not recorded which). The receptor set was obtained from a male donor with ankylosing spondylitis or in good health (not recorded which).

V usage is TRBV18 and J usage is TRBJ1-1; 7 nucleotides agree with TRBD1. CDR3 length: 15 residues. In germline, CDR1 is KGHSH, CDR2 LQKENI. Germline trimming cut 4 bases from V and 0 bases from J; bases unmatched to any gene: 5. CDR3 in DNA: TGTGCCAGCTCACTACAGGGGCTCTTGAACACTGAAGCTTTCTTT. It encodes CASSLQGLLNTEAFF. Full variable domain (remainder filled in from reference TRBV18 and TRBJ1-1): NAGVMQNPRHLVRRRGQEARLRCSPMKGHSHVYWYRQLPEEGLKFMVYLQKENIIDESGMPKERFSAEFPKEGPSILRIQQVVRGDSAAYFCASSLQGLLNTEAFFGQGTRLTVV.

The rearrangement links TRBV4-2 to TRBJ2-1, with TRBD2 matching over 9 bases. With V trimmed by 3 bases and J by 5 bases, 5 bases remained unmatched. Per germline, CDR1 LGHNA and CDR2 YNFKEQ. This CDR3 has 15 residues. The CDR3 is CASSHLAGVDNEQFF. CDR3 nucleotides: TGTGCCAGCAGCCATTTAGCGGGAGTCGACAATGAGCAGTTCTTC.

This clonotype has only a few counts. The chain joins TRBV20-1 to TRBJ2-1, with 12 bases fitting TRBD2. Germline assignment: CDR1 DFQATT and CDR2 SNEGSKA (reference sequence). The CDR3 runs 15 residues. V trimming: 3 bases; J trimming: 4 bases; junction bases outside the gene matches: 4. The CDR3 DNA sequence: TGCAGTGCTAGTCCGACTAGCGGGAGATACAATGAGCAGTTCTTC. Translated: CSASPTSGRYNEQFF.

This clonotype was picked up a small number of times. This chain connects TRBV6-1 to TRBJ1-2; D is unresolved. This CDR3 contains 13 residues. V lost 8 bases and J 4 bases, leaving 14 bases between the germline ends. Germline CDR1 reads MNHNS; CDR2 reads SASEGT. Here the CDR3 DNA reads TGTGCCAGCCAAAGGGTTGGTTCCTATGGCTACACCTTC. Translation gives CASQRVGSYGYTF.

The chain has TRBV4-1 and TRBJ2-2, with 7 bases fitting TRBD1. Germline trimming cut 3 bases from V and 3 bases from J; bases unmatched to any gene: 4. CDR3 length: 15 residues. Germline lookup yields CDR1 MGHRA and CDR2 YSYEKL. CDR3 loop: CASSHADRDTGELFF. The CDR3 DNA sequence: TGCGCCAGCAGCCATGCTGACAGGGACACCGGGGAGCTGTTTTTT.

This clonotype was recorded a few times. In DNA, the CDR3 is TGTGCCAGCAGTAAGACAGGGACCTACGAGCAGTACGTC. This encodes CASSKTGTYEQYV. The chain joins TRBV6-2 or TRBV6-3 to TRBJ2-7; the match to TRBD1 covers 7 bases. Germline CDR1 is MNHEY and CDR2 is SVGEGT. Germline trimming cut 5 bases from V and 2 bases from J; bases unmatched to any gene: 3. This CDR3 is 13 amino acids long.

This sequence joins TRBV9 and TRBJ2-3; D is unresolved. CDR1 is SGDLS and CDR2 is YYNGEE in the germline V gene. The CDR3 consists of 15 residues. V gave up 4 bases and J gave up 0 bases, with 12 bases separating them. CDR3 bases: TGTGCCAGCAGCCCCGAAGCTTACAGCACAGATACGCAGTATTTT. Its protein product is CASSPEAYSTDTQYF.

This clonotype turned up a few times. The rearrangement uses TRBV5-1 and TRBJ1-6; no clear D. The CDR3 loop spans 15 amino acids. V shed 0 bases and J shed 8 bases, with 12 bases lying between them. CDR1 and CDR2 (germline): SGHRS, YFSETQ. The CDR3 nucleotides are TGCGCCAGCAGCTTGGCTCGGGATCCATATTCACCCCTCCACTTT. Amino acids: CASSLARDPYSPLHF.

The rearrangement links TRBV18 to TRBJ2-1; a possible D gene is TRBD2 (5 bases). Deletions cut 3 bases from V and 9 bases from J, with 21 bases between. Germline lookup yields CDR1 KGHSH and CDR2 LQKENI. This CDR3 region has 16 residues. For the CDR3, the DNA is TGTGCCAGCTCACCTCCTTCTCGGGAAAGGTTTGGTGAGCAGTTCTTC. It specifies CASSPPSRERFGEQFF.

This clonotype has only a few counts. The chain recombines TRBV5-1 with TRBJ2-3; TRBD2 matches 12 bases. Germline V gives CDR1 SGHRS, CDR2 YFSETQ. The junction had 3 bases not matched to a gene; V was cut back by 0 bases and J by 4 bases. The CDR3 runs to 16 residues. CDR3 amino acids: CASSLGASGGADTQYF. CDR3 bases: TGCGCCAGCAGCTTGGGTGCTAGCGGGGGGGCAGATACGCAGTATTTT.

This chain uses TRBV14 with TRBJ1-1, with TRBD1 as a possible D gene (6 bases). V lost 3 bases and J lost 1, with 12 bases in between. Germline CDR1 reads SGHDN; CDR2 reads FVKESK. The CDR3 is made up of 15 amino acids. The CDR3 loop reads CASSHRTGKNTEAFF. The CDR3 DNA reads TGTGCCAGCAGCCACCGAACAGGGAAGAACACTGAAGCTTTCTTT.

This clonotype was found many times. The CDR3, as DNA: TGCAGTGCTAGAGGGGACAATGAGCAGTTCTTC. It specifies CSARGDNEQFF. The genes are TRBV20-1 and TRBJ2-1; no clear D. CDR1 is DFQATT and CDR2 is SNEGSKA in the germline V gene (reference sequence). This CDR3 spans 11 amino acids. Trimming pared 1 base from V and 5 bases from J, leaving 3 bases between.

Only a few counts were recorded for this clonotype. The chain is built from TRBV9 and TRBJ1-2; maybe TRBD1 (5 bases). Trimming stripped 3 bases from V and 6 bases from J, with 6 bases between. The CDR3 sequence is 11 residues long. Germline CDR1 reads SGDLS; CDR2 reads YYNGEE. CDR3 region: CASSAGDGYTF. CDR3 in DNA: TGTGCCAGCAGCGCGGGGGATGGCTACACCTTC.

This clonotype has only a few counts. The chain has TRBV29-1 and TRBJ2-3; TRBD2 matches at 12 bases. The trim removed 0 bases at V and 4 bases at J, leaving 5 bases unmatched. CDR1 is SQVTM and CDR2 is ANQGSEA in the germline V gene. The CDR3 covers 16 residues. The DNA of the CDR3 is TGCAGCGTTGAAGAACCTAGCGGGAGGGCCCCAGATACGCAGTATTTT. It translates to CSVEEPSGRAPDTQYF.

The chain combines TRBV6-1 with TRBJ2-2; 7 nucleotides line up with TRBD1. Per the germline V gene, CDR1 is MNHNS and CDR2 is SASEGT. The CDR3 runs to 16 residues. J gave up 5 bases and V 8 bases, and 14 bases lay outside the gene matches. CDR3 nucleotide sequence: TGTGCCAGCCAAACCACCTTGGGACAGCCGACCGGGGAGCTGTTTTTT. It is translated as CASQTTLGQPTGELFF.

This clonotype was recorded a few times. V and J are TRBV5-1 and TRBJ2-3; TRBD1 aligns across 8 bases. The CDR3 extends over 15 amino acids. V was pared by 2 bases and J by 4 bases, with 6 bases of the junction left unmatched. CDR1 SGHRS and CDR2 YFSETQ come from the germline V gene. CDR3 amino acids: CASSFGQGWADTQYF. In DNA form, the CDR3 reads TGCGCCAGCAGCTTCGGACAGGGTTGGGCAGATACGCAGTATTTT.

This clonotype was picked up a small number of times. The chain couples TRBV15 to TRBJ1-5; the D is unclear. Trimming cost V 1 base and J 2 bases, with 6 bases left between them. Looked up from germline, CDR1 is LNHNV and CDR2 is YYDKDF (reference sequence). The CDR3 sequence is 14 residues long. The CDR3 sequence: CATSRVEGNQPQHF. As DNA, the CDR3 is TGTGCCACCAGCAGAGTCGAGGGCAATCAGCCCCAGCATTTT.

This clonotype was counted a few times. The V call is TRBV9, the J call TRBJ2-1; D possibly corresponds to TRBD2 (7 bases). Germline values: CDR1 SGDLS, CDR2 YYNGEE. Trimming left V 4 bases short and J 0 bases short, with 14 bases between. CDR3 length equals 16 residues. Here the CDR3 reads CASSNRGASSYNEQFF. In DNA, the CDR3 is TGTGCCAGCAGCAACCGGGGGGCTTCCTCCTACAATGAGCAGTTCTTC.

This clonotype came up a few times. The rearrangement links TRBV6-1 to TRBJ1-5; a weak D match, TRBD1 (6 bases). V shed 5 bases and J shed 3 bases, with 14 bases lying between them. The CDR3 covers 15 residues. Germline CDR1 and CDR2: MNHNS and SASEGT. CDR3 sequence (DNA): TGTGCCAGCAGTCCCGGCAGGGGATTCAATCAGCCCCAGCATTTT. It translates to CASSPGRGFNQPQHF.

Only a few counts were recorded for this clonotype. CDR3 in amino acids: CASSPGGSYTDTQYF. CDR3 in DNA: TGTGCCAGCAGCCCAGGGGGTTCGTACACAGATACGCAGTATTTT. The chain employs TRBV3-1 and TRBJ2-3; 7 bases are a match to TRBD1. Germline V gene sequence: CDR1 LGHDT, CDR2 YNNKEL (reference sequence). CDR3 size: 15 residues. J lost 2 bases, V lost 4 bases, and 6 bases had no gene match.

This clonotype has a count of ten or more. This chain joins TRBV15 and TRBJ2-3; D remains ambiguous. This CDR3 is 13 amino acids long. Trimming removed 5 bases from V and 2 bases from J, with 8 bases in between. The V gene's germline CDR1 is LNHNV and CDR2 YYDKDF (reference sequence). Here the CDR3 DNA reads TGTGCCACCAGCGAAGCCACCACAGATACGCAGTATTTT. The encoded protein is CATSEATTDTQYF.

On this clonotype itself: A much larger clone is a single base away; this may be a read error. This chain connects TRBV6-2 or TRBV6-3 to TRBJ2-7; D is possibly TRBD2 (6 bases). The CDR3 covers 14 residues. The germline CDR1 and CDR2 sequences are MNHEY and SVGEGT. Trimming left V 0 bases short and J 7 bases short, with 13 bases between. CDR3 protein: CASSYSSTSQEQYV. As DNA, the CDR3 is TGTGCCAGCAGTTACTCGAGTACTAGCCAAGAGCAGTACGTC.

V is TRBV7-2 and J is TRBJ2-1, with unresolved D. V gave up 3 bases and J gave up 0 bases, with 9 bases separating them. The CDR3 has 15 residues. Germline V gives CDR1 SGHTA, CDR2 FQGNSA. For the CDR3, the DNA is TGTGCCAGCAGCTTGGCGGTGAGCTCCTACAATGAGCAGTTCTTC. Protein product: CASSLAVSSYNEQFF. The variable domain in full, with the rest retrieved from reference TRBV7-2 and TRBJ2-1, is GAGVSQSPSNKVTEKGKDVELRCDPISGHTALYWYRQSLGQGLEFLIYFQGNSAPDKSGLPSDRFSAERTGGSVSTLTIQRTQQEDSAVYLCASSLAVSSYNEQFFGPGTRLTVL.

CDR3 region: CASSQTGSTEAFF. CDR3 coding DNA: TGCGCCAGCAGCCAGACCGGGAGCACTGAAGCTTTCTTT. The chain uses TRBV5-1 and TRBJ1-1; D gene uncertain. Germline loops: CDR1 SGHRS, CDR2 YFSETQ. This CDR3 contains 13 residues. With 4 bases removed from V and 4 bases from J, the gap between germline ends came to 11 bases.

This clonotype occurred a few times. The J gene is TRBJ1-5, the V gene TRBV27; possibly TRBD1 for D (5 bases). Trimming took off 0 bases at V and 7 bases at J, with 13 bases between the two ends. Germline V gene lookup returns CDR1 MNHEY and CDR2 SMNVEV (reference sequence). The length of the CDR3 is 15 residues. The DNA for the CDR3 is TGTGCCAGCAGTTTATCTCCAGGGCCGGGGCAGCCCCAGCATTTT. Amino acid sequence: CASSLSPGPGQPQHF.

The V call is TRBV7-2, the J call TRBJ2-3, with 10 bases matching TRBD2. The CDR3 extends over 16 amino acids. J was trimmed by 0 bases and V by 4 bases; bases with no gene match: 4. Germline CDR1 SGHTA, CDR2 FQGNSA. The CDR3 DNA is TGTGCCAGCAGCTCAGAGCGGGGGGGGAGCACAGATACGCAGTATTTT. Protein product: CASSSERGGSTDTQYF.

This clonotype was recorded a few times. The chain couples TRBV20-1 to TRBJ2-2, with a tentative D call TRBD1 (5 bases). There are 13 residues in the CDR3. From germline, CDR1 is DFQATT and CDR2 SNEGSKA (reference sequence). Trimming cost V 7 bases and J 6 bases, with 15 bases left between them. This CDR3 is CSGKGLGSGELFF. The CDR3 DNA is TGCAGTGGGAAGGGGCTAGGGTCCGGGGAGCTGTTTTTT.